One and the same sample provided the 26 T cell receptor beta chains below, sequenced in a study of TIL therapy for anti-PD-1-resistant metastatic lung cancer. The sample's time point: pre-treatment sample, taken before nivolumab and TIL therapy. Sequencing used immunoSEQ v3. Profiling relied on immunoSEQ multiplex PCR, and the TCRdb table lists in-frame clones only, not all of them. The sample includes tens of thousands of clones, about 79% of them seen just once. This specimen consisted of blood, obtained at baseline. The receptor source for this set is a person between 30 and 80 years old with non-small cell lung cancer.

The V and J genes are TRBV10-3 and TRBJ2-6; the D gene could be TRBD1 or TRBD2 (5 bases each). The CDR3 consists of 15 residues. In germline, CDR1 is ENHRY, CDR2 SYGVKD. V lost 1 base and J 1 base, leaving 5 bases between the germline ends. CDR3 in DNA: TGTGCCATCAGTGAGTGGGGGTCTGGGGCCAACGTCCTGACTTTC. Translation: CAISEWGSGANVLTF.

This clone was detected a few times. This sequence joins TRBV4-1 and TRBJ1-6; the D gene is possibly TRBD1 (5 bases). The germline V gene has CDR1 MGHRA and CDR2 YSYEKL. CDR3 length equals 14 residues. The V end was cut by 1 base, the J end by 7 bases, with 8 bases between. The CDR3 loop reads CASSQVGGNSPLHF. As DNA, the CDR3 is TGCGCCAGCAGCCAAGTTGGGGGGAATTCACCCCTCCACTTT.

The chain combines TRBV5-1 with TRBJ2-1, with 7 bases lining up with TRBD1. The germline V gene encodes CDR1 SGHRS and CDR2 YFSETQ. This CDR3 has 15 residues. V shed 0 bases, J shed 8 bases, and the junction held 8 bases outside the gene matches. CDR3 amino acids: CASSLGGGEAYEQFF. DNA for the CDR3: TGCGCCAGCAGCTTGGGAGGGGGCGAGGCTTATGAGCAGTTCTTC.

The rearrangement uses TRBV11-2 and TRBJ2-5; 10 bases match TRBD2. The V segment lost 1 base and the J segment 5 bases; nucleotides outside the gene matches: 7. Germline V gives CDR1 SGHAT, CDR2 FQNNGV. The CDR3 covers 16 residues. In DNA, the CDR3 is TGTGCCAGCAGCTTAGCAATTAGCGGGGGGTTGGAGACCCAGTACTTC. Translated, it gives CASSLAISGGLETQYF.

The chain has TRBV4-3 and TRBJ2-2; D remains ambiguous. This CDR3 is built from 14 residues. CDR1 and CDR2 (germline): LGHNA, YSLEER. The V and J ends lost 0 bases and 7 bases respectively, with 9 bases between them. In DNA, the CDR3 is TGCGCCAGCAGCCAAGAGCGTGGGGTCGGGGAGCTGTTTTTT. It yields the protein CASSQERGVGELFF.

This clone occurred a few times. CDR3 amino acids: CASSLDGGAGGYTF. The DNA for the CDR3 is TGCGCCAGCAGCTTGGATGGAGGGGCAGGCGGCTACACCTTC. V usage is TRBV5-1 and J usage is TRBJ1-2; TRBD1 might be the D (5 bases). This CDR3 is 14 amino acids long. Germline lookup yields CDR1 SGHRS and CDR2 YFSETQ. Trimming removed 0 bases from V and 8 bases from J, with 14 bases in between. Looking up the rest from reference TRBV5-1 and TRBJ1-2 gives the full variable domain: KAGVTQTPRYLIKTRGQQVTLSCSPISGHRSVSWYQQTPGQGLQFLFEYFSETQRNKGNFPGRFSGRQFSNSRSEMNVSTLELGDSALYLCASSLDGGAGGYTFGSGTRLTVV.

In regard to this clone: The junction and the germline gene differ at one end; a read error may be behind it. The same CDR3 arises from other DNA sequences in this sample as well. This sequence joins TRBV5-6 and TRBJ1-4; 9 nucleotides match TRBD1. Germline V gene lookup returns CDR1 SGHDT and CDR2 YYEEEE. The length of the CDR3 is 15 residues. The CDR3 DNA is TGCGCCAGCAGCGGGGGGACAGGGCTTTTGGGAAAACTGTTTTTT. It codes for CASSGGTGLLGKLFF.

The chain recombines TRBV14 with TRBJ2-1; 7 bases line up with TRBD2. Germline assignment: CDR1 SGHDN and CDR2 FVKESK. The V gene end was trimmed by 4 bases and the J gene end by 8 bases; junction bases not matched to a gene: 17. The CDR3 has 17 amino acids. CDR3 nucleotide sequence: TGTGCCAGCAGCCGTGTGGTGGCGGGAGTTTCTCCGCATGAGCAGTTCTTC. Amino acids: CASSRVVAGVSPHEQFF.

A few counts support this clone. In nucleotides, the CDR3 is TGCGCCAGCAGCTTGAGGGCCCTAGCCGATGAGCAGTTCTTC. Protein sequence: CASSLRALADEQFF. The genes are TRBV5-1 and TRBJ2-1; tentative D call: TRBD2 (5 bases). CDR3 length: 14 residues. Germline loops: CDR1 SGHRS, CDR2 YFSETQ. V lost 1 base and J 8 bases, leaving 13 bases between the germline ends.

This chain links TRBV2 with TRBJ1-5; D may be TRBD1 (6 bases). Per the germline V gene, CDR1 is SNHLY and CDR2 is FYNNEI. Trimming took off 8 bases at V and 3 bases at J, with 14 bases between the two ends. The CDR3 covers 14 residues. The CDR3 protein is CASVPDSVNQPQHF. The DNA for the CDR3 is TGTGCCAGCGTTCCGGACAGCGTCAATCAGCCCCAGCATTTT.

The rearrangement joins TRBV28 to TRBJ1-4; 8 positions agree with TRBD1. Per germline, CDR1 MDHEN and CDR2 SYDVKM. This CDR3 spans 16 amino acids. The trim removed 7 bases at V and 8 bases at J, leaving 15 bases unmatched. This CDR3 reads CASIAFGQGAGEKLFF. For the CDR3, the DNA is TGTGCCAGCATCGCCTTTGGTCAGGGGGCGGGAGAAAAACTGTTTTTT. The variable domain in full, completed from reference TRBV28 and TRBJ1-4, reads DVKVTQSSRYLVKRTGEKVFLECVQDMDHENMFWYRQDPGLGLRLIYFSYDVKMKEKGDIPEGYSVSREKKERFSLILESASTNQTSMYLCASIAFGQGAGEKLFFGSGTQLSVL.

The chain links TRBV5-4 to TRBJ2-7, with 8 bases that match TRBD1. Germline-derived CDR1 and CDR2 are SGHNT and YYREEE (reference sequence). V was clipped by 4 bases and J by 0 bases; unmatched bases: 6. The CDR3 length is 15 residues. The CDR3 sequence is CASSRRTGSSYEQYF. CDR3 coding DNA: TGTGCCAGCAGCCGTCGGACAGGGAGCTCCTACGAGCAGTACTTC.

This clone was recorded only once. The CDR3 nucleotides are TGTGCCAGCAGTGAATCCGCCACTAGCGGGAGGGCCTCCTACAATGAGCAGTTCTTC. Protein product: CASSESATSGRASYNEQFF. The V gene is TRBV6-4, the J gene TRBJ2-1, with 13 bases matching TRBD2. Germline V gene lookup returns CDR1 MRHNA and CDR2 SNTAGT. V gave up 3 bases and J gave up 0 bases; unmatched junction bases: 8. This CDR3 is 19 amino acids long.

This clone was found once. V is TRBV11-2 and J is TRBJ2-1, with TRBD2 identical over 9 bases. CDR1 is SGHAT and CDR2 is FQNNGV in the germline V gene. This CDR3 has 16 residues. J gave up 8 bases and V 5 bases, and 13 bases lay outside the gene matches. The DNA of the CDR3 is TGTGCCAGCAGCCGGGGTGGAGGCGGGAGGGGCGATGAGCAGTTCTTC. Encoded protein: CASSRGGGGRGDEQFF.

The V and J genes are TRBV2 and TRBJ2-1; 8 nucleotides align to TRBD2. Trimming took 7 bases from V and 8 from J; bases not matched to a gene: 10. In germline, CDR1 is SNHLY, CDR2 FYNNEI. The CDR3 loop spans 14 amino acids. CDR3 nucleotide sequence: TGTGCCAGCAAGGCCCTAGCCGGGGGGGATGAGCAGTTCTTC. Encoded protein: CASKALAGGDEQFF.

The chain uses TRBV7-9 and TRBJ2-1; 8 bases align to TRBD2. V lost 5 bases to trimming and J lost 8 bases; unmatched junction nucleotides: 8. The CDR3 length is 14 residues. Germline lookup yields CDR1 SEHNR and CDR2 FQNEAQ (reference sequence). CDR3 protein: CASSDRAAGDEQFF. DNA for the CDR3: TGTGCCAGCAGCGATAGGGCAGCGGGAGATGAGCAGTTCTTC.

As concerns this clone: Within the sample, other DNA sequences also encode this same CDR3. CDR3 DNA: TGTGCCAGCAGCTTAGGGGCAGGGGGGAACAATGAGCAGTTCTTC. Its translation: CASSLGAGGNNEQFF. The chain employs TRBV11-2 and TRBJ2-1; D is possibly TRBD1 (7 bases). Germline loops: CDR1 SGHAT, CDR2 FQNNGV. The CDR3 is made up of 15 amino acids. Trimming removed 1 base from V and 5 bases from J, with 12 bases in between.

This clone has a single count. The genes are TRBV27 and TRBJ1-2, with TRBD1 matching 7 bases. Germline lookup yields CDR1 MNHEY and CDR2 SMNVEV (reference sequence). This CDR3 has 20 residues. Trimming cost V 5 bases and J 4 bases; bases outside gene matches: 25. For the CDR3, the DNA is TGTGCCAGCAGTAGAGGCCCCGCCCGGGACAGTGCCCTTAGAGGCTATGGCTACACCTTC. It translates to CASSRGPARDSALRGYGYTF.

This chain joins TRBV28 and TRBJ2-2; 9 bases are a match to TRBD2. J lost 5 bases, V lost 2 bases, and 3 bases had no gene match. Germline-derived CDR1 and CDR2 are MDHEN and SYDVKM. The CDR3 runs 15 residues. CDR3 nucleotides: TGTGCCAGCAGTTTAGGCGGGAGGGGGACCGGGGAGCTGTTTTTT. This codes for CASSLGGRGTGELFF. The variable domain in full, completed from reference TRBV28 and TRBJ2-2, reads DVKVTQSSRYLVKRTGEKVFLECVQDMDHENMFWYRQDPGLGLRLIYFSYDVKMKEKGDIPEGYSVSREKKERFSLILESASTNQTSMYLCASSLGGRGTGELFFGEGSRLTVL.

The DNA of the CDR3 is TGTGCCAGCAGGGCGGGGACCCAAATAAGGGTAGGAGAGACCCAGTACTTC. Translating it yields CASRAGTQIRVGETQYF. V usage is TRBV2 and J usage is TRBJ2-5, with TRBD2 as a possible D gene (6 bases). Germline loops: CDR1 SNHLY, CDR2 FYNNEI. This CDR3 comprises 17 residues. V was clipped by 6 bases and J by 4 bases, with 24 bases between them.

The chain couples TRBV7-3 to TRBJ2-1; 8 bases match TRBD2. From germline, CDR1 is SGHTA and CDR2 FQGTGA. The V segment lost 2 bases and the J segment 6 bases; nucleotides outside the gene matches: 6. This CDR3 has 15 amino acids. The CDR3 DNA reads TGTGCCAGCAGCTTAGCCAGCGGGGGCTTCAATGAGCAGTTCTTC. Translation: CASSLASGGFNEQFF.

DNA of the CDR3: TGTGCCAGCAGCCTATCAGGGGTCGGGTATGGCTACACCTTC. It encodes CASSLSGVGYGYTF. This rearrangement joins TRBV5-6 to TRBJ1-2; perhaps TRBD1 as D (6 bases). Trimming pared 4 bases from V and 5 bases from J, leaving 15 bases between. Germline V gene data show CDR1 as SGHDT and CDR2 as YYEEEE. The CDR3 is made up of 14 amino acids.

This chain uses TRBV4-3 with TRBJ2-1, with D perhaps TRBD1 or TRBD2 (5 bases each). V lost 0 bases and J lost 3, with 12 bases in between. CDR1 and CDR2 from the germline V gene are LGHNA and YSLEER. CDR3 length equals 16 residues. The CDR3 loop is CASSQEGTRGYNEQFF. The CDR3, as DNA: TGCGCCAGCAGCCAAGAGGGAACTAGGGGCTACAATGAGCAGTTCTTC.

The chain employs TRBV9 and TRBJ2-7; 7 nucleotides match TRBD2. This CDR3 is built from 15 residues. V shed 3 bases and J 2 bases; nucleotides not matched to a gene: 8. Germline CDR1 is SGDLS and CDR2 is YYNGEE. This CDR3 is CASSGQPSGPYEQYF. CDR3 sequence (DNA): TGTGCCAGCAGCGGGCAGCCTAGCGGCCCCTACGAGCAGTACTTC.

The chain uses TRBV6-5 and TRBJ2-7, with TRBD1 matching over 9 bases. Germline-derived CDR1 and CDR2 are MNHEY and SVGAGI. This CDR3 spans 15 amino acids. The trim removed 7 bases at V and 2 bases at J, leaving 9 bases unmatched. The CDR3 sequence: CASKLGGTGTYEQYF. The CDR3 DNA reads TGTGCCAGCAAGTTAGGCGGGACAGGGACCTACGAGCAGTACTTC.

This chain joins TRBV19 and TRBJ1-2; TRBD1 agrees at 9 bases. The CDR3 runs to 12 residues. Germline CDR1 LNHDA, CDR2 SQIVND (reference sequence). Trimming removed 10 bases from V and 8 bases from J; junction bases left unmatched: 8. The CDR3 is CATLGQGGGYTF. DNA for the CDR3: TGTGCCACCCTGGGACAGGGAGGCGGCTACACCTTC.